Below are 16 T cell receptor beta chains sequenced from a single sample in a study of yellow fever vaccine responses in identical twins. A single record per CDR3 protein comes from TCRdb applying MiXCR to the RT-PCR reads. This sample has about 16,000 distinct CDR3 sequences; roughly 80% occur once, and the top ten carry roughly 2%. The sequencing here drew on T cells from blood (PBMCs), unsorted or a sorted subset (not recorded which), taken before or after yellow fever vaccination (not recorded which). The receptors come from a woman in her late teens or twenties who received the yellow fever vaccine.

The chain joins TRBV29-1 to TRBJ2-4, with 9 bases matching TRBD1. CDR3 size: 15 residues. Looked up from germline, CDR1 is SQVTM and CDR2 is ANQGSEA. After removal of 7 bases from V and 5 bases from J, the junction contained 12 bases not matched to a gene. The CDR3 DNA is TGCAGCGCCGGTCCCGGGACAGGGTTTGAAAACATTCAGTACTTC. Its protein product is CSAGPGTGFENIQYF.

V usage is TRBV7-8 and J usage is TRBJ2-4, with D perhaps TRBD1 or TRBD2 (5 bases each). The V gene's germline CDR1 is SGHVS and CDR2 FQNEAQ. Trimming left V 0 bases short and J 0 bases short, with 12 bases between. The CDR3 contains 17 residues. CDR3 DNA sequence: TGTGCCAGCAGCTTAGCGCGTGGGGGTTTAGCCAAAAACATTCAGTACTTC. Its translation: CASSLARGGLAKNIQYF.

The genes are TRBV4-3 and TRBJ2-3; D ambiguous. Deletions cut 1 base from V and 3 bases from J, with 11 bases between. Germline values: CDR1 LGHNA, CDR2 YSLEER. The CDR3 extends over 15 amino acids. The CDR3 coding sequence is TGCGCCAGCAGCCAAGGGCCCCTTGGGACAGATACGCAGTATTTT. Encoded protein: CASSQGPLGTDTQYF.

V and J are TRBV11-1 and TRBJ2-7, with D tentatively TRBD2 (6 bases). From germline, CDR1 is SGHAT and CDR2 FQDESV (reference sequence). V gave up 1 base and J gave up 0 bases, with 13 bases separating them. The CDR3 sequence is 16 residues long. The DNA for the CDR3 is TGTGCCAGCAGCTTAGTCGGGACTGCAAGCTCCTACGAGCAGTACTTC. It codes for CASSLVGTASSYEQYF. Together with reference TRBV11-1 and TRBJ2-7, the CDR3 gives the full variable domain: EAEVAQSPRYKITEKSQAVAFWCDPISGHATLYWYRQILGQGPELLVQFQDESVVDDSQLPKDRFSAERLKGVDSTLKIQPAELGDSAMYLCASSLVGTASSYEQYFGPGTRLTVT.

The gene calls are TRBV20-1 and TRBJ2-7; 7 nucleotides align to TRBD1. CDR3 length: 14 residues. Germline loops: CDR1 DFQATT, CDR2 SNEGSKA (reference sequence). The V segment lost 1 base and the J segment 2 bases; nucleotides outside the gene matches: 5. The CDR3, as DNA: TGCAGTGCTAGAGGGATTGGGACAGCCTACGAGCAGTACTTC. Translating gives CSARGIGTAYEQYF.

This clonotype was seen only a few times. The V call is TRBV7-6, the J call TRBJ2-2, with D possibly being TRBD2 (6 bases). V was pared by 6 bases and J by 8 bases, with 16 bases between. CDR3 length: 14 amino acids. CDR1 is SGHVS and CDR2 is FNYEAQ in the germline V gene. The CDR3 loop is CASSSGRQRGELFF. In DNA, the CDR3 is TGTGCCAGCAGTAGCGGCCGCCAGAGGGGGGAGCTGTTTTTT. Based on the CDR3 plus reference TRBV7-6 and TRBJ2-2, the full variable domain is GAGVSQSPRYKVTKRGQDVALRCDPISGHVSLYWYRQALGQGPEFLTYFNYEAQQDKSGLPNDRFSAERPEGSISTLTIQRTEQRDSAMYRCASSSGRQRGELFFGEGSRLTVL.

This clonotype was detected a few times. The chain is built from TRBV5-4 and TRBJ2-7; 7 bases map to TRBD1. The CDR3 consists of 12 residues. With V trimmed by 4 bases and J by 3 bases, 1 base remained unmatched. The germline CDR1 and CDR2 sequences are SGHNT and YYREEE (reference sequence). In DNA form, the CDR3 reads TGTGCCAGCAGCGGGACAGACTACGAGCAGTACTTC. Translated: CASSGTDYEQYF.

The chain links TRBV2 to TRBJ2-1; 8 bases line up with TRBD2. The CDR3 sequence is 11 residues long. The V gene's germline CDR1 is SNHLY and CDR2 FYNNEI. V lost 6 bases and J lost 15; bases outside the gene matches: 7. Here the CDR3 reads CASRGLAGTFF. The CDR3, as DNA: TGTGCCAGCAGGGGTCTAGCGGGTACGTTCTTC.

The chain uses TRBV7-9 and TRBJ2-5, with D possibly matching TRBD2 (5 bases). CDR1 SEHNR and CDR2 FQNEAQ come from the germline V gene (reference sequence). V lost 6 bases and J lost 2, with 19 bases in between. The CDR3 totals 16 residues. CDR3 bases: TGTGCCAGCAGAAAACCTTTAAGCGGATCACAAGAGACCCAGTACTTC. It codes for CASRKPLSGSQETQYF. Together with reference TRBV7-9 and TRBJ2-5, the CDR3 gives the full variable domain: DTGVSQNPRHKITKRGQNVTFRCDPISEHNRLYWYRQTLGQGPEFLTYFQNEAQLEKSRLLSDRFSAERPKGSFSTLEIQRTEQGDSAMYLCASRKPLSGSQETQYFGPGTRLLVL.

DNA of the CDR3: TGTGCCAGTAGACCTGGAGGGACAGATACGCAGTATTTT. This translates into CASRPGGTDTQYF. The V and J genes are TRBV19 and TRBJ2-3; a possible D gene is TRBD2 (6 bases). CDR3 length equals 13 residues. Germline values: CDR1 LNHDA, CDR2 SQIVND (reference sequence). Between the trimmed V and J ends, which lost 6 bases and 3 bases, there was a span of 10 bases.

This chain uses TRBV20-1 with TRBJ2-1; TRBD2 is a possible D gene (5 bases). The CDR3 runs 15 residues. The germline V and J ends were trimmed by 5 bases and 7 bases, with 21 bases remaining between them. CDR1 and CDR2 from the germline V gene are DFQATT and SNEGSKA (reference sequence). The CDR3 loop is CSAERGLGSGNEQFF. CDR3 DNA sequence: TGCAGTGCTGAAAGAGGTCTGGGCTCGGGGAATGAGCAGTTCTTC.

This chain connects TRBV11-3 to TRBJ2-3, with D tentatively TRBD1 or TRBD2 (5 bases each). The ends were cut back, 10 bases at V and 3 bases at J, with 14 bases in the middle. Per the germline V gene, CDR1 is SGHNT and CDR2 is YENEEA. The CDR3 totals 13 residues. The CDR3 DNA follows: TGTGCCATCAACGGGGCGATGACAGATACGCAGTATTTT. Protein product: CAINGAMTDTQYF.

The chain employs TRBV9 and TRBJ1-2, with D tentatively TRBD1 (5 bases). The CDR3 loop spans 14 amino acids. Germline lookup yields CDR1 SGDLS and CDR2 YYNGEE. V shed 3 bases and J shed 4 bases, with 13 bases lying between them. The CDR3: CASSASGTGYGYTF. The CDR3 DNA sequence: TGTGCCAGCAGCGCGTCCGGGACCGGCTATGGCTACACCTTC.

The chain recombines TRBV6-1 with TRBJ1-1; 8 bases align to TRBD1. Germline-derived CDR1 and CDR2 are MNHNS and SASEGT. V lost 5 bases to trimming and J lost 4 bases; unmatched junction nucleotides: 6. CDR3 length: 14 residues. CDR3 protein: CASSRTGGSTEAFF. The CDR3 DNA follows: TGTGCCAGCAGTCGCACAGGGGGGAGCACTGAAGCTTTCTTT.

The V call is TRBV20-1, the J call TRBJ2-7; unclear D gene. The CDR3 sequence is 12 residues long. Deletions cut 4 bases from V and 0 bases from J, with 7 bases between. The germline V gene has CDR1 DFQATT and CDR2 SNEGSKA (reference sequence). The chain's CDR3 is CSAKTGSYEQYF. The CDR3 DNA sequence: TGCAGTGCTAAAACTGGCTCCTACGAGCAGTACTTC.

The chain is built from TRBV7-3 and TRBJ2-4, with a tentative D call TRBD2 (5 bases). The CDR3 is 14 residues long. Germline-derived CDR1 and CDR2 are SGHTA and FQGTGA. Trimming shortened V by 6 bases and J by 5 bases, and 14 bases separated the two germline ends. This CDR3 is CASSPGLGENIQYF. The CDR3 coding sequence is TGTGCCAGCAGTCCCGGGTTGGGAGAAAACATTCAGTACTTC.